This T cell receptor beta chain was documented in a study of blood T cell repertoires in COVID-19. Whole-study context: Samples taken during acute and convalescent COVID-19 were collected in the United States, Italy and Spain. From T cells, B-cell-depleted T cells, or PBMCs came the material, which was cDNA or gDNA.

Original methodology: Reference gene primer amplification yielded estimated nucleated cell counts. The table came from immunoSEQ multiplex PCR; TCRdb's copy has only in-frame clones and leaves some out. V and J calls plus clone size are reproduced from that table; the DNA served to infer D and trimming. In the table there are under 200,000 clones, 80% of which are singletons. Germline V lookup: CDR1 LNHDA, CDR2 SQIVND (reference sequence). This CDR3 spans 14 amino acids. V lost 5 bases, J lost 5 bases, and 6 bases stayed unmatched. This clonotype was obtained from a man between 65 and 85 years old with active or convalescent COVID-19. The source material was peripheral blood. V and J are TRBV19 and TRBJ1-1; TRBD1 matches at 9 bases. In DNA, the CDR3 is TGTGCCAGTAGTCCGTGGACAGGGGTGACTGAAGCTTTCTTT. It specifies CASSPWTGVTEAFF. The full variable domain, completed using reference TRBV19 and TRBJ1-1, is DGGITQSPKYLFRKEGQNVTLSCEQNLNHDAMYWYRQDPGQGLRLIYYSQIVNDFQKGDIAEGYSVSREKKESFPLTVTSAQKNPTAFYLCASSPWTGVTEAFFGQGTRLTVV.